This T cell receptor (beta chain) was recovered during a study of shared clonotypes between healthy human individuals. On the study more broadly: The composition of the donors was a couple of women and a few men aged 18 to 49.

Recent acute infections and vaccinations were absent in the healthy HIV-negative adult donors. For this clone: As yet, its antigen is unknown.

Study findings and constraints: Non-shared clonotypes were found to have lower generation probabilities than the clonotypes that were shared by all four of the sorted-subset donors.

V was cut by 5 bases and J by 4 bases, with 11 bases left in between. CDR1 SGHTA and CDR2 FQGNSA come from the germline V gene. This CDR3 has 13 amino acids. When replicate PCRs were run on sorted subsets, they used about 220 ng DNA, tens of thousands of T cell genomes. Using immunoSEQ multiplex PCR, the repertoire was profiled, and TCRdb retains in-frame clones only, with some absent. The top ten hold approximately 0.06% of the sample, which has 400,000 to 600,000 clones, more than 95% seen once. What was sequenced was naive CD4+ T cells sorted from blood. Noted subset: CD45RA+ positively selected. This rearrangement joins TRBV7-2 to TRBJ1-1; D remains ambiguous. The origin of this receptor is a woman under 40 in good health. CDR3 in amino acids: CASSPRRGTEAFF. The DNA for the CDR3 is TGTGCCAGCAGCCCCCGACGGGGCACTGAAGCTTTCTTT. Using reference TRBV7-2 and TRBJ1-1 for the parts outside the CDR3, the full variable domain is GAGVSQSPSNKVTEKGKDVELRCDPISGHTALYWYRQSLGQGLEFLIYFQGNSAPDKSGLPSDRFSAERTGGSVSTLTIQRTQQEDSAVYLCASSPRRGTEAFFGQGTRLTVV.